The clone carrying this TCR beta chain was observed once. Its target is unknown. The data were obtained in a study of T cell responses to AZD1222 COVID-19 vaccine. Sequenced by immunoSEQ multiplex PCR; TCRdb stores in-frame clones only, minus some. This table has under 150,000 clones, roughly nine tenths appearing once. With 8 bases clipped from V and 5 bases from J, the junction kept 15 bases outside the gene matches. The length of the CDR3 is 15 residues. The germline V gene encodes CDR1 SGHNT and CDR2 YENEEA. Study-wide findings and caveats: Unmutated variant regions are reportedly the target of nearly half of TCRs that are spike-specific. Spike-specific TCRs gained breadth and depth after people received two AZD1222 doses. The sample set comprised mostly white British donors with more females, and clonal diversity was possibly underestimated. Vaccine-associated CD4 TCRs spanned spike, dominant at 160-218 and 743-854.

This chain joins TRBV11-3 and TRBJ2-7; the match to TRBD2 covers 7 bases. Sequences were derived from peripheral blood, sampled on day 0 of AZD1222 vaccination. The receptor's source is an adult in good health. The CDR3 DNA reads TGTGCCAGCGCCGCCGGGGGGTTGGAGGTGAACGAGCAGTACTTC. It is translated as CASAAGGLEVNEQYF.